This TCR beta chain was identified during a study of cytomegalovirus exposure and HLA in healthy donors. Study observations and caveats: The study listed some 160 cytomegalovirus-associated TCR beta chains. With high specificity and sensitivity, the classifier reportedly diagnosed cytomegalovirus status.

In the case of this clone: Its target is unknown.

PCR involved 60 Vbeta and 13 Jbeta primers. Clones were sequenced by immunoSEQ multiplex PCR, and TCRdb holds only the in-frame ones, with some missing. The data show roughly 97,000 clones, roughly two thirds seen once. The germline gives CDR1 LNHNV, CDR2 YYDKDF (reference sequence). CDR3 length: 14 amino acids. V was clipped by 3 bases and J by 5 bases, with 13 bases between them. The chain employs TRBV15 and TRBJ2-5, with D possibly matching TRBD2 (5 bases). This sequence originates from a man aged 35 to 55 in good health and CMV-seronegative. The sequenced sample was PBMCs. Here the CDR3 DNA reads TGTGCCACCAGCAGGGACTTGCGTCGGGAGACCCAGTACTTC. This encodes CATSRDLRRETQYF.